This T cell receptor beta chain was observed in a study of beta chain features in type 1 diabetes. Study information: Analysis included 100 million to 140 million sorted cells drawn from all samples. Study outcomes and limitations: Moderate yet significant TCRB CDR3 shortening was seen in Type 1 diabetes patients in all four CD4+ subsets.

As concerns this clone: Its antigen is currently unknown.

The sequenced template was cDNA made from the entire isolated RNA. The data were produced by immunoSEQ multiplex PCR, yet TCRdb's version contains in-frame clones alone and is incomplete. The sample has roughly 290,000 clones, about 15% seen once. It was via CD45RO/CCR7/CD25/CD127/CD95/CD27 that CD4+ naive, central memory, regulatory and stem cell-like memory cells were sorted. Purities over 98% were achieved in all sorted populations. V lost 0 bases and J 12 bases, leaving 16 bases between the germline ends. This CDR3 spans 14 amino acids. Germline assignment: CDR1 SGHRS and CDR2 YFSETQ. The sequence was obtained from a man aged 18-30 years with type 1 diabetes. The source material was naive CD4+ T cells from blood. This chain links TRBV5-1 with TRBJ2-1; D gene ambiguous. The CDR3 nucleotides are TGCGCCAGCAGCTTGGCGTCCGAAGAGGTGTGGCAGTTCTTC. It yields the protein CASSLASEEVWQFF.